One sample yielded the 32 T cell receptor beta chains listed below, sequenced in a study of cytomegalovirus exposure and HLA in healthy donors. A multiplex PCR was run with 60 Vbeta primers and 13 Jbeta primers. The repertoire was sequenced with immunoSEQ multiplex PCR; TCRdb's copy has only in-frame clones and lacks some. The sample lists 150,000 or so clones; 80% to 90% were seen once. The material sequenced was PBMCs. These receptors were obtained from a woman aged 18-35 years in good health and CMV-seropositive.

The V gene is TRBV28, the J gene TRBJ1-4, with a tentative D call TRBD1 (5 bases). The CDR3 sequence is 13 residues long. CDR1 and CDR2 from the germline V gene are MDHEN and SYDVKM. V lost 6 bases and J 8 bases, leaving 13 bases between the germline ends. CDR3 protein: CASRNRFQEKLFF. For the CDR3, the DNA is TGTGCCAGCAGAAACAGGTTTCAAGAAAAACTGTTTTTT.

The chain has TRBV7-2 and TRBJ1-1; 8 bases align to TRBD1. Per the germline V gene, CDR1 is SGHTA and CDR2 is FQGNSA. The CDR3 is 19 amino acids. Trimming cost V 5 bases and J 3 bases; bases outside gene matches: 20. The CDR3 coding sequence is TGTGCCAGCAGCCCCAGTAGCAGGGGGCGGTTATATGGTGACACTGAAGCTTTCTTT. This gives the protein CASSPSSRGRLYGDTEAFF. Variable domain in full (rest from reference TRBV7-2 and TRBJ1-1): GAGVSQSPSNKVTEKGKDVELRCDPISGHTALYWYRQSLGQGLEFLIYFQGNSAPDKSGLPSDRFSAERTGGSVSTLTIQRTQQEDSAVYLCASSPSSRGRLYGDTEAFFGQGTRLTVV.

In this sample, this clone turned up once. The gene calls are TRBV19 and TRBJ1-5, with 9 bases matching TRBD1. The CDR3 contains 14 residues. Germline CDR1 reads LNHDA; CDR2 reads SQIVND (reference sequence). V lost 4 bases and J lost 7; bases outside the gene matches: 5. DNA for the CDR3: TGTGCCAGTAGTACAACAGGGGGCGGACAGCCCCAGCATTTT. As protein: CASSTTGGGQPQHF.

The genes are TRBV27 and TRBJ1-1; 8 bases are a match to TRBD1. CDR3 length: 14 residues. CDR1 is MNHEY and CDR2 is SMNVEV in the germline V gene (reference sequence). V shed 6 bases, J shed 5 bases, and the junction held 8 bases outside the gene matches. For the CDR3, the DNA is TGTGCCAGCAGACTGGACAGGGCGGGAACTGAAGCTTTCTTT. The encoded protein is CASRLDRAGTEAFF.

The chain combines TRBV6-4 with TRBJ1-1; maybe TRBD1 (6 bases). Germline assignment: CDR1 MRHNA and CDR2 SNTAGT. V was cut by 4 bases and J by 5 bases, with 11 bases left in between. The CDR3 runs 13 residues. The CDR3 is CASSAIQGTEAFF. CDR3 nucleotide sequence: TGTGCCAGCAGTGCTATTCAGGGGACTGAAGCTTTCTTT.

The sample holds one count of this clone. The chain uses TRBV5-5 and TRBJ1-1; 10 positions match TRBD1. The germline gives CDR1 SGHKS, CDR2 YYEKEE (reference sequence). With V trimmed by 4 bases and J by 2 bases, 5 bases remained unmatched. This CDR3 is built from 15 residues. The CDR3 is CASSLRQGANTEAFF. The CDR3 nucleotides read TGTGCCAGCAGCCTTAGACAGGGGGCTAACACTGAAGCTTTCTTT.

Only a few counts were recorded for this clone. This chain uses TRBV7-8 with TRBJ1-5, with D unclear. CDR3 length: 15 residues. Germline V CDR1 and CDR2: SGHVS, FQNEAQ. The V and J ends lost 5 bases and 5 bases respectively, with 16 bases between them. In DNA form, the CDR3 reads TGTGCCAGCAGCGGCAGAGCGGGGTCGTATCAGCCCCAGCATTTT. Its protein is CASSGRAGSYQPQHF.

This sequence joins TRBV29-1 and TRBJ1-2, with D unclear. Trimming cost V 3 bases and J 2 bases, with 10 bases left between them. Germline V lookup: CDR1 SQVTM, CDR2 ANQGSEA. The CDR3 totals 13 residues. DNA for the CDR3: TGCAGCGTTGAGCGTTACAGCAACTATGGCTACACCTTC. Its protein product is CSVERYSNYGYTF.

The J gene is TRBJ2-7, the V gene TRBV27; a possible D gene is TRBD1 (5 bases). This CDR3 has 13 amino acids. The ends were cut back, 5 bases at V and 3 bases at J, with 11 bases in the middle. Per the germline V gene, CDR1 is MNHEY and CDR2 is SMNVEV (reference sequence). The CDR3 DNA is TGTGCCAGCAGTCCCGGACACCGCTACGAGCAGTACTTC. Encoded protein: CASSPGHRYEQYF.

The J gene is TRBJ2-1, the V gene TRBV2; possibly TRBD1 for D (8 bases). In germline, CDR1 is SNHLY, CDR2 FYNNEI. V lost 7 bases to trimming and J lost 3 bases, with 13 bases between them. This CDR3 region has 14 residues. CDR3 coding DNA: TGTGCCAGCACAAGCGGGACAGGCTACAATGAGCAGTTCTTC. This translates into CASTSGTGYNEQFF.

The CDR3 DNA follows: TGCGCCAGCAGCATGACAGGGAAGGGGGAAAATGAGCAGTTCTTC. Protein: CASSMTGKGENEQFF. The chain carries TRBV5-1 and TRBJ2-1; 7 nucleotides agree with TRBD1. J gave up 7 bases and V 4 bases, and 11 bases lay outside the gene matches. The CDR3 loop spans 15 amino acids. CDR1 and CDR2 from the germline V gene are SGHRS and YFSETQ.

V usage is TRBV5-6 and J usage is TRBJ1-6; tentatively, D is TRBD1 (5 bases). Germline CDR1 SGHDT, CDR2 YYEEEE. Trimming shortened V by 3 bases and J by 2 bases, and 9 bases separated the two germline ends. The CDR3 loop spans 15 amino acids. This CDR3 is CASSYSTAYNSPLHF. The CDR3 DNA reads as TGTGCCAGCAGCTACTCGACAGCCTATAATTCACCCCTCCACTTT.

The chain uses TRBV28 and TRBJ1-4, with no clear D. V was trimmed by 3 bases and J by 9 bases, leaving 8 bases between them. The CDR3 has 12 residues. CDR1 MDHEN and CDR2 SYDVKM come from the germline V gene. The CDR3 DNA follows: TGTGCCAGCAGTTTCGTAAATCAAAAACTGTTTTTT. This codes for CASSFVNQKLFF.

This rearrangement joins TRBV28 to TRBJ2-1; TRBD2 matches 8 bases. CDR1 and CDR2 (germline): MDHEN, SYDVKM. With 8 bases clipped from V and 0 bases from J, the junction kept 3 bases outside the gene matches. The CDR3 is made up of 14 amino acids. The chain's CDR3 is CASGGGSSYNEQFF. The DNA of the CDR3 is TGTGCCAGCGGCGGGGGGTCCTCCTACAATGAGCAGTTCTTC. Full variable domain (outside the CDR3, taken from reference TRBV28 and TRBJ2-1): DVKVTQSSRYLVKRTGEKVFLECVQDMDHENMFWYRQDPGLGLRLIYFSYDVKMKEKGDIPEGYSVSREKKERFSLILESASTNQTSMYLCASGGGSSYNEQFFGPGTRLTVL.

The rearrangement uses TRBV12-5 and TRBJ2-7; 10 bases fit TRBD1. The CDR3 totals 15 residues. Trimming took 1 base from V and 4 from J; bases not matched to a gene: 4. Germline-derived CDR1 and CDR2 are LGHNT and FRNRAP. The CDR3 DNA sequence: TGTGCTAGTGGTTTGGGGGACAGGGGTATTTACGAGCAGTACTTC. Translated, it gives CASGLGDRGIYEQYF.

This chain links TRBV4-2 with TRBJ2-2; weak D call: TRBD2 (5 bases). Germline V gene sequence: CDR1 LGHNA, CDR2 YNFKEQ. The length of the CDR3 is 16 residues. The V end was cut by 4 bases, the J end by 5 bases, with 17 bases between. The CDR3 DNA sequence: TGTGCCAGCAGCCCACGGTCGGGGTCTGGGACCGGGGAGCTGTTTTTT. This sequence encodes CASSPRSGSGTGELFF.

This rearrangement joins TRBV29-1 to TRBJ1-1; D not resolved. The CDR3 is 11 amino acids. V dropped 1 base and J dropped 10 bases, with 10 bases sitting between them. Germline V gene sequence: CDR1 SQVTM, CDR2 ANQGSEA. The CDR3 DNA follows: TGCAGCGTTGAAGCAAACGAGGGAGCTTTCTTT. Amino acids: CSVEANEGAFF.

The chain carries TRBV28 and TRBJ2-5; 9 nucleotides line up with TRBD1. The assigned J gene may be wrong: the sequence end matches TRBJ2-7 better. Germline V lookup: CDR1 MDHEN, CDR2 SYDVKM. This CDR3 region has 17 residues. The CDR3 coding sequence is TGTGCCAGCAGTACCACCCCGGGACAGGGAAACTCCTACGAGCAGTACTTC. Its translation: CASSTTPGQGNSYEQYF.

This clone occurred once. The gene calls are TRBV5-8 and TRBJ2-1; maybe TRBD2 (7 bases). Germline V gene data show CDR1 as SGHTS and CDR2 as YDEGEE. The V and J ends lost 0 bases and 3 bases respectively, with 13 bases between them. The CDR3 length is 16 residues. The CDR3 reads CASSLDTGGRYNEQFF. The CDR3 DNA sequence: TGTGCCAGCAGCTTGGATACGGGGGGCCGCTACAATGAGCAGTTCTTC.

The rearrangement links TRBV18 to TRBJ2-3; no clear D gene. Germline CDR1 and CDR2: KGHSH and LQKENI. V gave up 5 bases and J gave up 0 bases, with 15 bases separating them. This CDR3 spans 16 amino acids. The CDR3 region is CASSSRLQDSTDTQYF. In DNA, the CDR3 is TGTGCCAGCTCATCCCGGCTCCAGGATAGCACAGATACGCAGTATTTT.

The genes are TRBV5-8 and TRBJ1-5, with 7 bases lining up with TRBD1. The V segment lost 0 bases and the J segment 1 base; nucleotides outside the gene matches: 7. Germline V gives CDR1 SGHTS, CDR2 YDEGEE. This CDR3 is built from 17 residues. CDR3 sequence: CASSLGIEGASNQPQHF. CDR3 DNA sequence: TGTGCCAGCAGCTTGGGTATAGAGGGGGCGAGCAATCAGCCCCAGCATTTT.

The V gene is TRBV11-1, the J gene TRBJ1-1, with TRBD1 matching over 9 bases. The CDR3 covers 15 residues. The trim removed 4 bases at V and 3 bases at J, leaving 6 bases unmatched. Germline assignment: CDR1 SGHAT and CDR2 FQDESV (reference sequence). The chain's CDR3 is CASSSGTGGYTEAFF. CDR3 bases: TGTGCCAGCAGCTCGGGAACAGGGGGCTACACTGAAGCTTTCTTT.

The chain carries TRBV27 and TRBJ1-5; 7 bases agree with TRBD1. The CDR3 is 16 residues long. With V trimmed by 6 bases and J by 1 base, 9 bases remained unmatched. Per the germline V gene, CDR1 is MNHEY and CDR2 is SMNVEV (reference sequence). For the CDR3, the DNA is TGTGCCAGCAGCCTAAGGCCCAGGGGGAGCAATCAGCCCCAGCATTTT. Encoded protein: CASSLRPRGSNQPQHF.

The chain uses TRBV14 and TRBJ1-1; 7 bases agree with TRBD1. J was trimmed by 1 base and V by 4 bases; bases with no gene match: 3. CDR1 is SGHDN and CDR2 is FVKESK in the germline V gene. This CDR3 region has 14 residues. CDR3 sequence (DNA): TGTGCCAGCAGCCCTACAGGGGAGAACACTGAAGCTTTCTTT. Translating gives CASSPTGENTEAFF.

This chain links TRBV15 with TRBJ1-4; possibly TRBD1 for D (6 bases). CDR3 length equals 17 residues. From germline, CDR1 is LNHNV and CDR2 YYDKDF (reference sequence). Trimming took off 0 bases at V and 8 bases at J, with 19 bases between the two ends. CDR3 loop: CATSREGGWRGGEKLFF. In DNA form, the CDR3 reads TGTGCCACCAGCAGAGAGGGGGGCTGGCGGGGAGGGGAAAAACTGTTTTTT.

Only one count was recorded for this clone. The genes are TRBV7-9 and TRBJ1-5; the D is unclear. Germline values: CDR1 SEHNR, CDR2 FQNEAQ (reference sequence). V shed 5 bases and J shed 0 bases, with 20 bases lying between them. The CDR3 totals 18 residues. The chain's CDR3 is CASSPGSPPSYSNQPQHF. The CDR3 bases are TGTGCCAGCAGCCCCGGGTCTCCCCCTTCATATAGCAATCAGCCCCAGCATTTT.

This chain connects TRBV9 to TRBJ2-7; 14 nucleotides agree with TRBD2. Unmatched junction bases numbered 2, after V lost 0 bases and J lost 6 bases. There are 15 residues in the CDR3. Looked up from germline, CDR1 is SGDLS and CDR2 is YYNGEE. CDR3 loop: CASSVAGLAGGEQYF. CDR3 coding DNA: TGTGCCAGCAGCGTAGCTGGACTAGCGGGGGGCGAGCAGTACTTC.

The chain links TRBV18 to TRBJ1-1; D is possibly TRBD1 (5 bases). V lost 1 base and J lost 0, with 18 bases in between. CDR1 is KGHSH, CDR2 LQKENI, per germline. The CDR3 extends over 18 amino acids. CDR3 nucleotides: TGTGCCAGCTCACCACTCCTTGGCAAGGGGCAGCTGAACACTGAAGCTTTCTTT. Protein: CASSPLLGKGQLNTEAFF.

Only one count was recorded for this clone. The chain's CDR3 is CASSPGGDMNNEQFF. CDR3 bases: TGTGCCAGCAGTCCGGGGGGTGATATGAATAATGAGCAGTTCTTC. The chain has TRBV6-5 and TRBJ2-1, with 7 bases aligning to TRBD2. The CDR3 runs to 15 residues. CDR1 and CDR2 (germline): MNHEY, SVGAGI. V was pared by 5 bases and J by 7 bases, with 11 bases of the junction left unmatched.

The J gene is TRBJ2-5, the V gene TRBV11-2; 7 positions agree with TRBD2. Per the germline V gene, CDR1 is SGHAT and CDR2 is FQNNGV. CDR3 length: 12 residues. J gave up 11 bases and V 2 bases, and 5 bases lay outside the gene matches. The CDR3 sequence is CASSLLAGEQYF. The DNA of the CDR3 is TGTGCCAGCAGCTTATTGGCGGGGGAGCAGTACTTC.

This chain joins TRBV9 and TRBJ2-7; TRBD2 aligns across 9 bases. This CDR3 contains 16 residues. J gave up 3 bases and V 2 bases, and 9 bases lay outside the gene matches. Germline loops: CDR1 SGDLS, CDR2 YYNGEE. Here the CDR3 reads CASSVTRASGIYEQYF. CDR3 DNA: TGTGCCAGCAGCGTGACCCGGGCTAGCGGGATCTACGAGCAGTACTTC. The full variable domain, with the rest looked up from reference TRBV9 and TRBJ2-7, is DSGVTQTPKHLITATGQRVTLRCSPRSGDLSVYWYQQSLDQGLQFLIQYYNGEERAKGNILERFSAQQFPDLHSELNLSSLELGDSALYFCASSVTRASGIYEQYFGPGTRLTVT.

The chain combines TRBV4-3 with TRBJ2-3; 7 nucleotides match TRBD1. CDR3 length equals 16 residues. Germline CDR1 and CDR2: LGHNA and YSLEER. V shed 0 bases and J 2 bases; nucleotides not matched to a gene: 5. The CDR3 sequence is CASSQDGDRFTDTQYF. In DNA form, the CDR3 reads TGCGCCAGCAGCCAAGATGGGGACAGATTCACAGATACGCAGTATTTT.